The 5 T cell receptor beta chains given below trace back to one sample, sequenced in a study of cytomegalovirus exposure and HLA in healthy donors. 13 Jbeta primers and 60 Vbeta primers were used for the PCR. Clones were read by immunoSEQ multiplex PCR, and TCRdb kept only the in-frame ones, dropping some. The sample lists about 100,000 clones, 65% to 80% occurring once. Sequenced sample: PBMCs. The receptors were gathered from a male donor in good health and CMV-seronegative.

The chain recombines TRBV27 with TRBJ2-7, with a weak D call TRBD2 (5 bases). The CDR3 is 14 residues long. Looked up from germline, CDR1 is MNHEY and CDR2 is SMNVEV (reference sequence). Trimming left V 2 bases short and J 2 bases short, with 10 bases between. The chain's CDR3 is CASSLGRAAYEQYF. CDR3 bases: TGTGCCAGCAGTTTAGGGCGGGCGGCCTACGAGCAGTACTTC.

The V and J genes are TRBV4-2 and TRBJ2-7; possibly TRBD2 for D (5 bases). V dropped 1 base and J dropped 0 bases, with 13 bases sitting between them. Looked up from germline, CDR1 is LGHNA and CDR2 is YNFKEQ. This CDR3 has 16 amino acids. The CDR3: CASSQGSVGVSYEQYF. CDR3 sequence (DNA): TGTGCCAGCAGCCAAGGTTCGGTCGGGGTCTCCTACGAGCAGTACTTC.

The rearrangement links TRBV5-6 to TRBJ2-7, with 9 bases matching TRBD1. The CDR3 has 14 residues. V dropped 4 bases and J dropped 2; count of bases not matched to a gene: 4. Germline V gene data show CDR1 as SGHDT and CDR2 as YYEEEE. The CDR3 DNA sequence: TGTGCCAGCAGCCCCGGGACAGGGACCTACGAGCAGTACTTC. This gives the protein CASSPGTGTYEQYF.

This sequence joins TRBV19 and TRBJ1-5, with D maybe TRBD1 (5 bases). The CDR3 contains 17 residues. In germline, CDR1 is LNHDA, CDR2 SQIVND (reference sequence). V was cut by 0 bases and J by 3 bases, with 15 bases left in between. The CDR3 protein is CASSIDRRGFANQPQHF. CDR3 nucleotide sequence: TGTGCCAGTAGTATAGATCGGAGGGGCTTTGCCAATCAGCCCCAGCATTTT.

This rearrangement joins TRBV27 to TRBJ2-7, with a weak D call TRBD2 (5 bases). The CDR3 spans 14 residues. The ends were cut back, 4 bases at V and 1 base at J, with 11 bases in the middle. Per the germline V gene, CDR1 is MNHEY and CDR2 is SMNVEV (reference sequence). In nucleotides, the CDR3 is TGTGCCAGCAGTTCTAGGACTGAATCCTACGAGCAGTACTTC. Translating gives CASSSRTESYEQYF.